These 5 T cell receptor beta chains share one sample of origin, sequenced in a study of vaccination effects on CD4 cells after COVID-19. Antigen-specific CD4+ T cells expanded by the ViraFEST assay with viral peptide pools were then sequenced. A roughly ten-day culture period preceded the isolation of CD4+ T cells. Two doses of either BNT162b2 or mRNA-1273 were given to each participant. Profiled with immunoSEQ multiplex PCR; TCRdb holds only in-frame clones, not every one. The sample contains around 81,000 clones, around four fifths of which appear only once. These receptors are not linked to any known antigen. The specimen comprised CD4+ T cells from PBMCs cultured with HCoV-OC43 spike peptides, sampled after COVID-19 vaccination. The subset was: HCoV-OC43 spike overlapping peptide pool stimulation. These receptors all come from a human donor who received a COVID-19 vaccine.

A remark on this clone: At one end the junction does not follow the germline gene, possibly because of a read error. This chain joins TRBV6-2 or TRBV6-3 and TRBJ1-2; D not resolved. CDR3 length: 14 residues. The germline CDR1 and CDR2 sequences are MNHEY and SVGEGT. The CDR3 DNA reads as TGTGCCAGCAGTGGCCATGATGGGAACTATTGCTACACCTTC. Translating gives CASSGHDGNYCYTF.

This chain uses TRBV6-5 with TRBJ1-2, with TRBD1 identical over 7 bases. Germline V gene lookup returns CDR1 MNHEY and CDR2 SVGAGI. The CDR3 is 13 amino acids. Losses at the gene ends were 6 bases for V and 1 base for J; bases not matched to a gene: 2. CDR3 sequence: CASSRGYNYGYTF. The CDR3 DNA follows: TGTGCCAGCAGCAGGGGGTATAACTATGGCTACACCTTC.

The V call is TRBV5-1, the J call TRBJ1-2; 9 bases map to TRBD1. CDR1 is SGHRS, CDR2 YFSETQ, per germline. The CDR3 has 18 amino acids. With 0 bases clipped from V and 4 bases from J, the junction kept 13 bases outside the gene matches. The CDR3 loop reads CASSLGTGGSTSFYGYTF. The CDR3 DNA reads TGCGCCAGCAGCTTGGGAACAGGGGGCTCTACATCCTTCTATGGCTACACCTTC.

The chain couples TRBV7-3 to TRBJ2-2; the match to TRBD2 covers 8 bases. The CDR3 has 15 amino acids. Per the germline V gene, CDR1 is SGHTA and CDR2 is FQGTGA. J gave up 2 bases and V 5 bases, and 4 bases lay outside the gene matches. Here the CDR3 reads CASSPGGHNTGELFF. The DNA of the CDR3 is TGTGCCAGCAGCCCGGGGGGGCACAACACCGGGGAGCTGTTTTTT.

The chain links TRBV5-4 to TRBJ1-2, with TRBD1 matching over 9 bases. CDR3 length equals 14 residues. Trimming at V came to 5 bases and at J to 10 bases, leaving 12 bases not matched to a gene. Germline V gene data show CDR1 as SGHNT and CDR2 as YYREEE (reference sequence). The CDR3 loop reads CASRPDRGWDSYTF. The DNA of the CDR3 is TGTGCCAGCAGACCCGACAGGGGGTGGGATTCCTACACCTTC.